This section outlines one T cell receptor (beta chain) sequence together with its context. These data come from a study of T-cell memory formation after mild COVID-19. From germline, CDR1 is MDHEN and CDR2 SYDVKM. The CDR3 contains 15 residues. Trimming shortened V by 3 bases and J by 6 bases, and 15 bases separated the two germline ends. One entry per CDR3 protein, called by TCRdb with MiXCR from the 5' RACE reads. The table includes about 340,000 distinct CDR3 sequences, 10% to 15% detected once. The gene calls are TRBV28 and TRBJ1-5; a possible D gene is TRBD1 (6 bases). This receptor was taken from a man aged 18 to 35 who had mild COVID-19 (a few samples of this study predate the infection). Cell type and time point are not known. The specimen was PBMCs or a T cell subset sorted from them (not recorded which). CDR3 residues: CASSFGGGTGQPQHF. The CDR3 nucleotides are TGTGCCAGCAGTTTCGGGGGGGGCACGGGTCAGCCCCAGCATTTT.